The 32 T cell receptor beta chains listed next were all sequenced from one sample in a study of OX40 agonist ivuxolimab in advanced cancers. Profiled with immunoSEQ multiplex PCR; TCRdb holds only in-frame clones, not every one. The sample yields tens of thousands of clones, 65% to 85% seen once. The material was CD4+ or CD8+ T cells sorted from blood, obtained in a trial of the OX40 agonist ivuxolimab. The receptors were gathered from an adult with an advanced solid tumor such as melanoma, head and neck, liver or kidney cancer.

V usage is TRBV7-3 and J usage is TRBJ1-1; D not certain. Trimming shortened V by 5 bases and J by 2 bases, and 15 bases separated the two germline ends. There are 15 residues in the CDR3. Germline values: CDR1 SGHTA, CDR2 FQGTGA. The CDR3 reads CASSPQPVGNTEAFF. DNA for the CDR3: TGTGCCAGCAGCCCCCAGCCGGTGGGAAACACTGAAGCTTTCTTT.

The chain combines TRBV15 with TRBJ1-2; D gene ambiguous. CDR3 length equals 14 residues. Germline-derived CDR1 and CDR2 are LNHNV and YYDKDF (reference sequence). V shed 1 base and J shed 0 bases, with 6 bases lying between them. Written as DNA, the CDR3 is TGTGCCACCAGCAGAGGAGATACTAACTATGGCTACACCTTC. It specifies CATSRGDTNYGYTF.

This chain links TRBV28 with TRBJ2-5, with D possibly matching TRBD2 (5 bases). Germline CDR1 is MDHEN and CDR2 is SYDVKM. The germline V and J ends were trimmed by 6 bases and 2 bases, with 10 bases remaining between them. There are 13 residues in the CDR3. DNA of the CDR3: TGTGCCAGCAGGGTGGGGAGTCAAGAGACCCAGTACTTC. Amino acids: CASRVGSQETQYF.

This chain links TRBV28 with TRBJ2-7; D is perhaps TRBD2 (5 bases). The CDR3 is made up of 14 amino acids. Between the trimmed V and J ends, which lost 1 base and 3 bases, there was a span of 10 bases. The germline CDR1 and CDR2 sequences are MDHEN and SYDVKM. The CDR3 protein is CASSLFGVFYEQYF. CDR3 coding DNA: TGTGCCAGCAGTTTATTCGGGGTATTCTACGAGCAGTACTTC.

The chain has TRBV2 and TRBJ1-5, with unresolved D. V was clipped by 6 bases and J by 1 base, with 10 bases between them. Germline V gene data show CDR1 as SNHLY and CDR2 as FYNNEI. The CDR3 length is 14 residues. DNA for the CDR3: TGTGCCAGCAGAGCCTGGGGAAGCAATCAGCCCCAGCATTTT. It encodes CASRAWGSNQPQHF.

J is TRBJ1-5 and V is TRBV28, with D possibly TRBD1 on 5 matching bases. The CDR3 spans 14 residues. V was shortened by 7 bases and J by 6 bases, with 16 bases between the two germline ends. From germline, CDR1 is MDHEN and CDR2 SYDVKM. CDR3 loop: CASIPGRSGQPQHF. CDR3 sequence (DNA): TGTGCCAGCATCCCGGGACGGTCCGGTCAGCCCCAGCATTTT.

CDR3 region: CASSEGDRGSQPQHF. CDR3 nucleotide sequence: TGTGCCAGCAGTGAGGGGGACAGGGGGAGTCAGCCCCAGCATTTT. The chain carries TRBV2 and TRBJ1-5; 11 bases match TRBD1. With V trimmed by 3 bases and J by 6 bases, 4 bases remained unmatched. The CDR3 length is 15 residues. Germline V lookup: CDR1 SNHLY, CDR2 FYNNEI. Full variable domain (missing parts from reference TRBV2 and TRBJ1-5): EPEVTQTPSHQVTQMGQEVILRCVPISNHLYFYWYRQILGQKVEFLVSFYNNEISEKSEIFDDQFSVERPDGSNFTLKIRSTKLEDSAMYFCASSEGDRGSQPQHFGDGTRLSIL.

This rearrangement joins TRBV9 to TRBJ1-1; 9 bases agree with TRBD1. This CDR3 contains 15 residues. Germline V gene sequence: CDR1 SGDLS, CDR2 YYNGEE. The V segment lost 3 bases and the J segment 4 bases; nucleotides outside the gene matches: 7. CDR3: CASSALPDRGTEAFF. In DNA, the CDR3 is TGTGCCAGCAGCGCCCTCCCGGACAGGGGCACTGAAGCTTTCTTT. Full variable domain (missing parts from reference TRBV9 and TRBJ1-1): DSGVTQTPKHLITATGQRVTLRCSPRSGDLSVYWYQQSLDQGLQFLIQYYNGEERAKGNILERFSAQQFPDLHSELNLSSLELGDSALYFCASSALPDRGTEAFFGQGTRLTVV.

The J gene is TRBJ2-5, the V gene TRBV6-5; D unclear. Germline V gene sequence: CDR1 MNHEY, CDR2 SVGAGI. The CDR3 covers 13 residues. Trimming removed 6 bases from V and 6 bases from J, with 14 bases in between. The CDR3, as DNA: TGTGCCAGCAGCTCAGATACCAGGCAGACCCAGTACTTC. It yields the protein CASSSDTRQTQYF.

V usage is TRBV18 and J usage is TRBJ1-5; D remains ambiguous. Germline CDR1 KGHSH, CDR2 LQKENI. The CDR3 is made up of 15 amino acids. V was cut by 1 base and J by 5 bases, with 12 bases left in between. DNA for the CDR3: TGTGCCAGCTCACCACGGGAGGGTGGCGATCAGCCCCAGCATTTT. Amino acid sequence: CASSPREGGDQPQHF.

V is TRBV7-9 and J is TRBJ2-1; 11 nucleotides agree with TRBD2. Germline CDR1 reads SEHNR; CDR2 reads FQNEAQ (reference sequence). V was clipped by 4 bases and J by 3 bases; unmatched bases: 8. CDR3 length: 17 residues. CDR3 DNA: TGTGCCAGCAGCTCCCCACCCGGGACTAGCGGCTACAATGAGCAGTTCTTC. This sequence encodes CASSSPPGTSGYNEQFF.

This chain joins TRBV14 and TRBJ1-6; no firm D call. This CDR3 has 15 amino acids. V shed 1 base and J shed 7 bases, with 11 bases lying between them. CDR1 and CDR2 (germline): SGHDN, FVKESK. This chain's CDR3 is CASSQGTRPNSPLHF. CDR3 coding DNA: TGTGCCAGCAGCCAAGGGACCCGCCCCAATTCACCCCTCCACTTT.

The count of this clone is one. CDR3 loop: CASSQMGAGQPQHF. As DNA, the CDR3 is TGTGCCAGCAGTCAAATGGGGGCCGGGCAGCCCCAGCATTTT. The chain combines TRBV28 with TRBJ1-5; TRBD1 might be the D (6 bases). V lost 5 bases and J lost 7, with 15 bases in between. From germline, CDR1 is MDHEN and CDR2 SYDVKM. The CDR3 totals 14 residues.

The V gene is TRBV2, the J gene TRBJ1-5; D not resolved. Trimming left V 1 base short and J 3 bases short, with 4 bases between. The CDR3 length is 13 residues. CDR1 SNHLY and CDR2 FYNNEI come from the germline V gene. Here the CDR3 DNA reads TGTGCCAGCAGTGAAGGGTACAATCAGCCCCAGCATTTT. It translates to CASSEGYNQPQHF.

This chain uses TRBV6-5 with TRBJ1-2; a weak D match, TRBD1 (5 bases). This CDR3 region has 15 residues. The V and J ends lost 5 bases and 6 bases respectively, with 19 bases between them. The germline V gene encodes CDR1 MNHEY and CDR2 SVGAGI. The CDR3 spells CASSLTRWGLDGYTF. DNA of the CDR3: TGTGCCAGCAGTCTCACCCGGTGGGGCTTGGATGGCTACACCTTC.

This sequence joins TRBV4-2 and TRBJ1-6; 8 nucleotides agree with TRBD1. The CDR3 is 16 amino acids. With V trimmed by 3 bases and J by 8 bases, 9 bases remained unmatched. Germline V CDR1 and CDR2: LGHNA, YNFKEQ. The CDR3 nucleotides are TGTGCCAGCAGCCATTCCCAGGGGGCCGGGGATTCACCCCTCCACTTT. The encoded protein is CASSHSQGAGDSPLHF.

This clone came up a few times. J is TRBJ1-2 and V is TRBV28, with TRBD1 matching 10 bases. Trimming took 0 bases from V and 8 from J; bases not matched to a gene: 12. CDR3 length: 17 amino acids. Germline V CDR1 and CDR2: MDHEN, SYDVKM. The CDR3 DNA sequence: TGTGCCAGCAGTTTATGGAGTTTGGGGACAGGGGAACACGGCTACACCTTC. The encoded protein is CASSLWSLGTGEHGYTF.

The chain carries TRBV12-5 and TRBJ1-1; maybe TRBD1 (6 bases). Per germline, CDR1 LGHNT and CDR2 FRNRAP. With 4 bases removed from V and 6 bases from J, the gap between germline ends came to 9 bases. The CDR3 runs to 12 residues. In DNA, the CDR3 is TGTGCTAGTGGTTCGGAGGGGGCTGAAGCTTTCTTT. Translation: CASGSEGAEAFF.

The CDR3 DNA reads TGTGCCAGCACCCTAAGGGGCGGGGGGAGCTCCTACGAGCAGTACTTC. It yields the protein CASTLRGGGSSYEQYF. The chain recombines TRBV7-2 with TRBJ2-7; 8 nucleotides agree with TRBD2. Germline CDR1 is SGHTA and CDR2 is FQGNSA. This CDR3 region has 16 residues. With V trimmed by 7 bases and J by 0 bases, 11 bases remained unmatched.

This clone came up once. The rearrangement uses TRBV27 and TRBJ1-1, with TRBD1 matching over 9 bases. The CDR3 is 17 residues long. Unmatched junction bases numbered 10, after V lost 5 bases and J lost 0 bases. The germline CDR1 and CDR2 sequences are MNHEY and SMNVEV (reference sequence). The CDR3 sequence is CASSPQGASIMNTEAFF. The CDR3 bases are TGTGCCAGCAGTCCACAGGGGGCCTCCATTATGAACACTGAAGCTTTCTTT.

The chain links TRBV12-1 to TRBJ1-5; the table's D call TRBD1 went unverified against the DNA. TRBV12-1 is reported as a pseudogene. There are 20 residues in the CDR3. This CDR3 is CASSPELRTGAPLSNQPQHF. The CDR3 DNA sequence: TGTGCCAGCAGCCCCGAATTAAGGACAGGGGCTCCCCTGAGCAATCAGCCCCAGCATTTT.

This clone is a singleton in its sample. This rearrangement joins TRBV28 to TRBJ2-6; D is unclear. V gave up 6 bases and J gave up 0 bases, with 9 bases separating them. Germline assignment: CDR1 MDHEN and CDR2 SYDVKM. CDR3 length: 15 residues. CDR3 bases: TGTGCCAGCAGAAAAAGAACCTCTGGGGCCAACGTCCTGACTTTC. This gives the protein CASRKRTSGANVLTF.

J is TRBJ2-1 and V is TRBV7-2; perhaps TRBD1 as D (6 bases). Deletions cut 1 base from V and 7 bases from J, with 8 bases between. The CDR3 is 13 residues long. The germline gives CDR1 SGHTA, CDR2 FQGNSA. The CDR3 region is CASSLDRENEQFF. The CDR3 nucleotides read TGTGCCAGCAGCTTAGACAGGGAAAATGAGCAGTTCTTC.

The table lists this clone with a count of one. The CDR3 DNA reads TGTGCCAGCAGCTTAGTGGGGTCCTATAATTCACCCCTCCACTTT. Residues: CASSLVGSYNSPLHF. The rearrangement uses TRBV7-9 and TRBJ1-6; D is unresolved. V gave up 1 base and J gave up 1 base, with 5 bases separating them. This CDR3 comprises 15 residues. Germline assignment: CDR1 SEHNR and CDR2 FQNEAQ (reference sequence). The full variable domain, rest sourced from reference TRBV7-9 and TRBJ1-6, is DTGVSQNPRHKITKRGQNVTFRCDPISEHNRLYWYRQTLGQGPEFLTYFQNEAQLEKSRLLSDRFSAERPKGSFSTLEIQRTEQGDSAMYLCASSLVGSYNSPLHFGNGTRLTVT.

This clone appeared once. The chain joins TRBV7-2 to TRBJ1-2; 8 nucleotides line up with TRBD1. This CDR3 is built from 16 residues. The germline gives CDR1 SGHTA, CDR2 FQGNSA. Trimming at V came to 0 bases and at J to 0 bases, leaving 3 bases not matched to a gene. CDR3 nucleotide sequence: TGTGCCAGCAGCTTAGCTACAGGGGGAGCTAACTATGGCTACACCTTC. It encodes CASSLATGGANYGYTF.

The CDR3 reads CASSKSQNNSPLHF. The CDR3 coding sequence is TGTGCCAGCAGCAAGAGTCAGAATAATTCACCCCTCCACTTT. J is TRBJ1-6 and V is TRBV21-1. TRBV21-1 is classified as a pseudogene. The CDR3 extends over 14 amino acids.

The chain links TRBV28 to TRBJ1-5; 10 bases line up with TRBD1. CDR1 MDHEN and CDR2 SYDVKM come from the germline V gene. Trimming at V came to 6 bases and at J to 1 base, leaving 6 bases not matched to a gene. The CDR3 sequence is 16 residues long. The CDR3, as DNA: TGTGCCAGCAGACCTGGACAGGGGGTAAGCAATCAGCCCCAGCATTTT. It encodes CASRPGQGVSNQPQHF.

In this sample, this clone turned up once. CDR3 sequence: CASSPPGLAVNEQFF. Written as DNA, the CDR3 is TGTGCCAGCAGCCCCCCCGGACTAGCGGTTAATGAGCAGTTCTTC. This chain joins TRBV7-3 and TRBJ2-1, with TRBD2 matching over 10 bases. CDR3 length equals 15 residues. The junction had 8 bases not matched to a gene; V was cut back by 5 bases and J by 7 bases. Germline V gene lookup returns CDR1 SGHTA and CDR2 FQGTGA.

The chain employs TRBV5-4 and TRBJ2-1; no reliable D call. CDR1 and CDR2 from the germline V gene are SGHNT and YYREEE (reference sequence). There are 15 residues in the CDR3. The ends were cut back, 1 base at V and 4 bases at J, with 12 bases in the middle. In DNA, the CDR3 is TGTGCCAGCAGCTTGAGGGCAGGCGCGTACAATGAGCAGTTCTTC. This gives the protein CASSLRAGAYNEQFF.

In this sample, this clone turned up a few times. CDR3 loop: CASSQEIGGRLSPLHF. CDR3 bases: TGCGCCAGCAGCCAAGAGATAGGGGGAAGACTTTCACCCCTCCACTTT. The gene calls are TRBV4-1 and TRBJ1-6; TRBD1 might be the D (6 bases). With 0 bases removed from V and 9 bases from J, the gap between germline ends came to 15 bases. This CDR3 is 16 amino acids long. The germline V gene has CDR1 MGHRA and CDR2 YSYEKL.

The rearrangement uses TRBV19 and TRBJ2-1, with D possibly matching TRBD1 (6 bases). CDR1 is LNHDA and CDR2 is SQIVND in the germline V gene (reference sequence). CDR3 length: 15 amino acids. V gave up 4 bases and J gave up 12 bases, with 22 bases separating them. CDR3 residues: CASSTNSRTAESQFF. The CDR3 coding sequence is TGTGCCAGTAGTACCAACTCAAGGACAGCCGAATCGCAGTTCTTC.

V is TRBV2 and J is TRBJ2-1, with no clear D. The CDR3 has 16 amino acids. The germline CDR1 and CDR2 sequences are SNHLY and FYNNEI. The V end lost 3 bases, the J end lost 0 bases, and 12 bases lay between the germline ends. CDR3 amino acids: CASSESPRSSYNEQFF. The CDR3 nucleotides read TGTGCCAGCAGTGAGAGCCCAAGGAGCTCCTACAATGAGCAGTTCTTC.